This TCR beta chain derives from a study of tumor-infiltrating lymphocytes in oesophageal squamous cell carcinoma. CDR1 is SNHLY and CDR2 is FYNNEI in the germline V gene. There are 12 residues in the CDR3. J gave up 8 bases and V 7 bases, and 6 bases lay outside the gene matches. TCRdb re-called the PCR reads through MiXCR, storing one row per CDR3 protein. The sample carries fewer than 20,000 distinct CDR3 sequences, around 43% recorded once. Comments on this clonotype: Possible read error: a much larger clone is one base away. Lacking the conserved final phenylalanine or tryptophan, this CDR3 likely reflects a read error.

Sequencing was done on a sample of normal esophageal tissue next to the tumor. This clonotype originated in a female donor with esophageal squamous cell carcinoma. The chain employs TRBV2 and TRBJ1-2; 8 bases map to TRBD1. CDR3 residues: CASKQGARGYTC. As DNA, the CDR3 is TGTGCCAGCAAGCAGGGGGCGCGGGGCTACACCTGC.